The entry below describes one TCR beta chain. The antigen remains unidentified. Trimming removed 5 bases from V and 8 bases from J; junction bases left unmatched: 7. The CDR3 extends over 13 amino acids. The germline CDR1 and CDR2 sequences are MNHEY and SVGAGI. PCR was performed using 60 Vbeta and 13 Jbeta primers. Only in-frame clones appear in the TCRdb table, and some are missing; sequencing was by immunoSEQ multiplex PCR. The sample has over 150,000 clones, about 71% seen once. The data derive from a study of cytomegalovirus exposure and HLA in healthy donors. Study observations and caveats: Researchers catalogued over 150 TCR beta chains as cytomegalovirus-associated. HLA alleles showed associations with 16,951 TCR beta sequences in a later analysis, at a 0.05 false discovery rate.

V is TRBV6-5 and J is TRBJ1-2, with 8 bases fitting TRBD1. This receptor was taken from a woman in her 30s in good health and CMV-seronegative. Sequenced material: PBMCs. The CDR3 loop is CASSRTGNRGYTF. CDR3 bases: TGTGCCAGCAGTAGGACAGGGAATCGGGGCTACACCTTC.